This is a list of T cell receptor beta chains from one sample in a study of blood T cell repertoires in COVID-19. Here immunoSEQ multiplex PCR was the method, and the copy in TCRdb shows in-frame clones only, minus some. The sample consists of approximately 210,000 clones, about four fifths of them appearing once. The specimen sequenced was peripheral blood. These receptors were obtained from an elderly woman with acute or convalescent COVID-19. Both conserved end residues are part of each CDR3. The order of the fields is clone size, J gene, V gene, D gene, CDR3 protein, CDR3 DNA. D genes are given only for firm matches. Expanded clones get a size class; other rows say once, few or many, or leave the size out.

.	TRBJ1-2	TRBV6-5	.	CASSYSRGTNYGYTF	TGTGCCAGCAGTTACAGTAGGGGGACTAACTATGGCTACACCTTC
.	TRBJ2-7	TRBV6-5	TRBD1	CASSYSGQASYEQYF	TGTGCCAGCAGTTACTCGGGACAGGCATCCTACGAGCAGTACTTC
.	TRBJ2-3	TRBV9	TRBD2	CASSVYGLAGGPWAPNFTDTQYF	TGTGCCAGCAGCGTCTACGGACTAGCGGGGGGCCCTTGGGCACCAAACTTCACAGATACGCAGTATTTT
once	TRBJ1-4	TRBV5-1	.	CASSLFGGPATNEKLFF	TGCGCCAGCAGCTTGTTCGGAGGGCCGGCAACTAATGAAAAACTGTTTTTT
.	TRBJ1-2	TRBV6-5	.	CASRGEDQAGGYTF	TGTGCCAGCAGAGGGGAAGACCAAGCGGGAGGCTACACCTTC
.	TRBJ1-5	TRBV24-1	TRBD1	CATAGTGDGQPQHF	TGTGCCACCGCTGGAACAGGGGACGGGCAGCCCCAGCATTTT
.	TRBJ2-3	TRBV20-1	.	CSASSPYTDTQYF	TGCAGTGCTAGTTCCCCCTACACAGATACGCAGTATTTT
.	TRBJ1-1	TRBV9	.	CASSVGQLTEAFF	TGTGCCAGCAGCGTAGGTCAGTTGACTGAAGCTTTCTTT
.	TRBJ2-3	TRBV15	.	CATSRAGSLITDTQYF	TGTGCCACCAGCAGAGCAGGGTCTCTGATCACAGATACGCAGTATTTT
.	TRBJ2-7	TRBV6-6	TRBD1	CASSPKPQGPNPRAYEQYF	TGTGCCAGCAGTCCTAAGCCACAGGGGCCAAATCCCCGGGCCTACGAGCAGTACTTC
.	TRBJ2-7	TRBV11-2	.	CASSVTGLYEQYF	TGTGCCAGCAGCGTTACAGGGCTTTACGAGCAGTACTTC
.	TRBJ1-1	TRBV5-6	.	CASRSQATEAFF	TGTGCCAGCAGATCACAGGCTACTGAAGCTTTCTTT
once	TRBJ2-7	TRBV18	TRBD1	CASSRLTGSSYEQYF	TGTGCCAGCTCACGACTGACAGGGAGCTCCTACGAGCAGTACTTC
.	TRBJ1-2	TRBV19	TRBD1	CASSRENRGYGYTF	TGTGCCAGTAGTAGAGAAAACAGGGGCTATGGCTACACCTTC